The T cell receptor beta chain described here comes from a study of T cell responses to AZD1222 COVID-19 vaccine. Study-level findings and limits: Nearly half of spike-specific TCRs reportedly target unmutated variant regions. Donors in the cohort were predominantly white British and more often female, and clonal diversity was possibly underestimated. Regions 160-218 and 743-854 dominated among vaccine-associated CD4 TCRs spanning spike.

Sequencing used immunoSEQ multiplex PCR; TCRdb keeps in-frame clones, though not all of them. Here the sample spans about 120,000 clones, around 93% being singletons. The V gene's germline CDR1 is SQVTM and CDR2 ANQGSEA. This CDR3 is built from 15 residues. With V trimmed by 7 bases and J by 7 bases, 14 bases remained unmatched. Concerning this clone: Its antigen is still unknown.

The source was peripheral blood, collected 28 days after the second AZD1222 dose. The V and J genes are TRBV29-1 and TRBJ2-1, with 9 bases that match TRBD2. The sequence was obtained from an adult who received the AZD1222 COVID-19 vaccine. CDR3 bases: TGCAGCGCTGAGGGTGCGGGAGGGCCAAAAAATGAGCAGTTCTTC. Translated: CSAEGAGGPKNEQFF.